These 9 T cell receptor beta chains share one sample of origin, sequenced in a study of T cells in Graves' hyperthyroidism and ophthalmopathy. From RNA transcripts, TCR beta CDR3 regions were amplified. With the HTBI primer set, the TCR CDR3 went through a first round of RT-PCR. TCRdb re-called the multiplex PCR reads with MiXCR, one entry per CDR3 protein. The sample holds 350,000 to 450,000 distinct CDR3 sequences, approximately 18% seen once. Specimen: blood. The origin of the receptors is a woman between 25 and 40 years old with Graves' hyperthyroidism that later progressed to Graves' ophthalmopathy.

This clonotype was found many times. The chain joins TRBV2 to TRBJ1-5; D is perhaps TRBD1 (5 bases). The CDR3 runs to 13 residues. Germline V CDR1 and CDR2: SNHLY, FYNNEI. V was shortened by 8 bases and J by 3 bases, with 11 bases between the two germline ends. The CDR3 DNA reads TGTGCCAGCGCCCCGGACATCAATCAGCCCCAGCATTTT. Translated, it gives CASAPDINQPQHF.

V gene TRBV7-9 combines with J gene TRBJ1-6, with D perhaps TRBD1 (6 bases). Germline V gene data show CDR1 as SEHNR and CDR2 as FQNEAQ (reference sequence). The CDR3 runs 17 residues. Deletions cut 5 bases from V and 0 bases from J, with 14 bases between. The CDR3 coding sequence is TGTGCCAGCAGCGGTAAAACGGACAGCTCCTATAATTCACCCCTCCACTTT. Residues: CASSGKTDSSYNSPLHF.

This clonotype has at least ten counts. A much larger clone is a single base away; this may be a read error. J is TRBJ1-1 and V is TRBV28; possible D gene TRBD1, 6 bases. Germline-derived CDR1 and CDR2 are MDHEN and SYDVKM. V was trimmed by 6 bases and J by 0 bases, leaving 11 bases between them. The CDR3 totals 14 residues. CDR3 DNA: TGTGCCAGCAGGACCGGGACACTGAACACTGAAGCTTTCTTT. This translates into CASRTGTLNTEAFF.

The CDR3 sequence is CASSLGGTALSYEQYF. CDR3 nucleotides: TGTGCCAGCAGCTTAGGGGGAACAGCGCTCTCCTACGAGCAGTACTTC. The chain joins TRBV7-6 to TRBJ2-7, with no clear D. The CDR3 consists of 16 residues. Germline-derived CDR1 and CDR2 are SGHVS and FNYEAQ. The V and J ends lost 1 base and 0 bases respectively, with 13 bases between them.

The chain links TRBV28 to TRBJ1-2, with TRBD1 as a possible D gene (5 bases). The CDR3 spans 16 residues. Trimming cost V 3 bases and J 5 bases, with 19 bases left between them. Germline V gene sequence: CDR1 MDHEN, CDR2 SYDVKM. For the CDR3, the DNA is TGTGCCAGCAGTTTCAGACGGGGCATACGTCAGTATGGCTACACCTTC. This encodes CASSFRRGIRQYGYTF.

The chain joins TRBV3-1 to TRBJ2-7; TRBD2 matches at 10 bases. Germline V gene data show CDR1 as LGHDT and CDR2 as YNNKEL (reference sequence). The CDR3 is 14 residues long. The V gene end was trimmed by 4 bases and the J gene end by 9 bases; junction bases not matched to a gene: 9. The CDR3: CASSPTAGGDRQYF. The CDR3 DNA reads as TGTGCCAGCAGCCCCACAGCGGGAGGGGACCGGCAGTACTTC.

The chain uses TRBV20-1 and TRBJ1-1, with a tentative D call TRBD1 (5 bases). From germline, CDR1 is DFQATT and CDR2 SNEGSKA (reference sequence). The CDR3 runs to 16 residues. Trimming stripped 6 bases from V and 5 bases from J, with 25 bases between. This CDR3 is CSARPDRPWIGTEAFF. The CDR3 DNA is TGCAGTGCAAGACCCGACAGACCATGGATCGGGACTGAAGCTTTCTTT.

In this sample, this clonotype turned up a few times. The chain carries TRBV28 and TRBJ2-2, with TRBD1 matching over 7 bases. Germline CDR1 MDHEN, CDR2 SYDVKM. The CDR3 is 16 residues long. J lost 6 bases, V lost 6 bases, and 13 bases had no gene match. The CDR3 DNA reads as TGTGCCAGCAGCTCCGACAGGGTACTGGAGGCCGGGGAGCTGTTTTTT. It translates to CASSSDRVLEAGELFF. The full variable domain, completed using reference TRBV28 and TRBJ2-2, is DVKVTQSSRYLVKRTGEKVFLECVQDMDHENMFWYRQDPGLGLRLIYFSYDVKMKEKGDIPEGYSVSREKKERFSLILESASTNQTSMYLCASSSDRVLEAGELFFGEGSRLTVL.

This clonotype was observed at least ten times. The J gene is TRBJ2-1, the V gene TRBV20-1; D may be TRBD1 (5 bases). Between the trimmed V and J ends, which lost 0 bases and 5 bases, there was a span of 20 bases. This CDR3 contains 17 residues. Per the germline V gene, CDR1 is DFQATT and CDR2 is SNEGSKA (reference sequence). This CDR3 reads CSARESPGGPRDNEQFF. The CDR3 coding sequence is TGCAGTGCTAGAGAATCCCCAGGCGGCCCCAGGGACAATGAGCAGTTCTTC.